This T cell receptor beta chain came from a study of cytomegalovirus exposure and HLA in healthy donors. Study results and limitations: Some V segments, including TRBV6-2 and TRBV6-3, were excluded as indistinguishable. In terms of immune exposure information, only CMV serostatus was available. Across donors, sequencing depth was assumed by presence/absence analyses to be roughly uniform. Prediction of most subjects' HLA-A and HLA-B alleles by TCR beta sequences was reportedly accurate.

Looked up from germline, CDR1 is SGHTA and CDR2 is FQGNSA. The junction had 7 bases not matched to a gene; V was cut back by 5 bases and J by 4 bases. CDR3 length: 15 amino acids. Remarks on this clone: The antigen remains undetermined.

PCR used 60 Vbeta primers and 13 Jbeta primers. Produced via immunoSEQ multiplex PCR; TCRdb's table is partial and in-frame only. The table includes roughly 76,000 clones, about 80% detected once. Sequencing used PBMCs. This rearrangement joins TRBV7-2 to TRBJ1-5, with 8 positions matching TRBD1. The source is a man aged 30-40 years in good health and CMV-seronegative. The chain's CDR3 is CASSQQGVANQPQHF. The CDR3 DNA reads TGTGCCAGCAGCCAACAGGGGGTTGCAAATCAGCCCCAGCATTTT.